These T cell receptor beta chains were read from a single sample in a study of cytomegalovirus exposure and HLA in healthy donors. Assay used: immunoSEQ multiplex PCR; TCRdb lists only in-frame clones, some missing. The sample carries around 120,000 clones, around 80% recorded once. Sequences were obtained from PBMCs. These receptors came from a woman aged 35 to 49 in good health and CMV-seronegative. Both conserved end residues are part of each CDR3. The D gene is left open where the match is weak. Not all rows give a size; the values are once, few, many and, for expanded clones, a class.

TRBJ1-1 | - | TRBV27 | - | CASRLTGNTEAFF | TGTGCCAGCAGACTGACGGGGAACACTGAAGCTTTCTTT
TRBJ2-3 | - | TRBV4-1 | - | CASSHPSDRIFTDTQYF | TGCGCCAGCAGCCACCCATCAGACAGGATATTCACAGATACGCAGTATTTT
TRBJ2-7 | - | TRBV6-1 | TRBD2 | CASSEASSGGRYEQYF | TGTGCCAGCAGTGAAGCGTCGAGCGGGGGGAGGTACGAGCAGTACTTC
TRBJ2-1 | - | TRBV18 | - | CASSPWTTDNEQFF | TGTGCCAGCTCACCCTGGACTACCGACAATGAGCAGTTCTTC
TRBJ1-2 | - | TRBV28 | - | CASTLGDTTYGYTF | TGTGCCAGCACTCTGGGGGACACCACCTATGGCTACACCTTC
TRBJ2-7 | - | TRBV6-5 | - | CASSFAQGPSSYEQYF | TGTGCCAGCAGTTTCGCGCAGGGGCCCAGCTCCTACGAGCAGTACTTC
TRBJ1-3 | - | TRBV6-1 | - | CASSEAYREHTIYF | TGTGCCAGCAGTGAAGCCTACAGGGAGCACACCATATATTTT
TRBJ1-1 | few | TRBV11-2 | - | CASSARFGDTEAFF | TGTGCCAGCAGCGCCCGGTTTGGTGACACTGAAGCTTTCTTT
TRBJ2-7 | - | TRBV7-6 | TRBD2 | CASSAGTSGETLSEQYF | TGTGCCAGCAGCGCCGGGACTAGCGGGGAGACACTCTCTGAGCAGTACTTC
TRBJ1-2 | once | TRBV5-6 | - | CASSLGALSHTF | TGTGCCAGCAGCTTGGGGGCCCTGTCTCACACCTTC
TRBJ2-5 | - | TRBV9 | TRBD2 | CASSARSGGAETQYF | TGTGCCAGCAGCGCACGAAGCGGGGGGGCGGAGACCCAGTACTTC
TRBJ2-3 | - | TRBV11-3 | TRBD1 | CASSPGTEFYSSTDTQYF | TGTGCCAGCAGCCCCGGGACAGAGTTCTATTCTAGCACAGATACGCAGTATTTT
TRBJ1-4 | - | TRBV5-1 | - | CASSLRSLGNEKLFF | TGCGCCAGCAGCTTGCGGAGTCTTGGAAATGAAAAACTGTTTTTT
TRBJ2-7 | few | TRBV4-1 | TRBD1 | CASSQDDRGRPAEQYF | TGCGCCAGCAGCCAAGATGACAGGGGGCGCCCCGCCGAGCAGTACTTC